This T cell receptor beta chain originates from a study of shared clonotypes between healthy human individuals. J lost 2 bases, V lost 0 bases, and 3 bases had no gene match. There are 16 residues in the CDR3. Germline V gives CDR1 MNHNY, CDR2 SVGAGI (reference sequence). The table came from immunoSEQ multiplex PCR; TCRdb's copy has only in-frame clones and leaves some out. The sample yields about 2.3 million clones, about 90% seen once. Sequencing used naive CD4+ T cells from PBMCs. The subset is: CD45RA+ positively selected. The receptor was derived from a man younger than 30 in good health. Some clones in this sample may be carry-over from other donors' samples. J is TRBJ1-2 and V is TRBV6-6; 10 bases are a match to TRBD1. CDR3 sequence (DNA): TGTGCCAGCAGTTACTCGCCGGGACAGGGGAACTATGGCTACACCTTC. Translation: CASSYSPGQGNYGYTF.